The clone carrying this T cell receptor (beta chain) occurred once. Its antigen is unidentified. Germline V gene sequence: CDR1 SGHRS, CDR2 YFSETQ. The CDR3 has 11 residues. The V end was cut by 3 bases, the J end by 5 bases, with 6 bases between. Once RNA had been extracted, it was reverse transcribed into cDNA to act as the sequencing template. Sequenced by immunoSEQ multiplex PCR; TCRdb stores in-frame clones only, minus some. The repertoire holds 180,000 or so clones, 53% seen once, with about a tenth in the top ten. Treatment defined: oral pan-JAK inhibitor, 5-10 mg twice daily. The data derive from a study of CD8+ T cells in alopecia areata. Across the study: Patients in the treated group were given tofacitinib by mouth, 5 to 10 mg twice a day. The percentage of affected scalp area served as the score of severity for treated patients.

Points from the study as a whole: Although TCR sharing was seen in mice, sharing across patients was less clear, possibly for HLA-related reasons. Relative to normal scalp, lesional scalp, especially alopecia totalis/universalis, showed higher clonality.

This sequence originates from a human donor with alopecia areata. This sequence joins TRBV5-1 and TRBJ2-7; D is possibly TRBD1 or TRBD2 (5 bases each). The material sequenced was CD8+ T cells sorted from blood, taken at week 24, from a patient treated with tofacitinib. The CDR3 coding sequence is TGCGCCAGCAGCTGGGGGAACGAGCAGTACTTC. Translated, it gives CASSWGNEQYF.